The TCR beta chain under discussion was sequenced for a study of cytomegalovirus exposure and HLA in healthy donors. Study-level points and caveats: As a later analysis showed, a missense DCLRE1C variant was linked to trimming of TCR beta V- and J-genes. According to an earlier analysis, most TCR beta V segments yielded productive rearrangements about 90% or about 30% of the time. The authors considered a cluster of highly shared sequence variants likely to be a sequencing artifact.

V was clipped by 0 bases and J by 7 bases; unmatched bases: 3. CDR3 length equals 13 residues. CDR1 is GTSNPN, CDR2 SVGIG, per germline (reference sequence). Both 60 Vbeta primers and 13 Jbeta primers went into the PCR. Method: immunoSEQ multiplex PCR; TCRdb's copy keeps in-frame clones and lacks some. This table holds 140,000 to 150,000 clones, roughly 80% found once. Details on this clone: Its matching antigen is unknown.

The sequence was collected from a woman aged 30 to 39 in good health and CMV-seronegative. Sequencing was done on a sample of PBMCs. The rearrangement uses TRBV30 and TRBJ1-2, with 9 nucleotides matching TRBD1. The chain's CDR3 is CAWSVVQGAGYTF. The CDR3 bases are TGTGCCTGGAGTGTGGTACAGGGGGCTGGCTACACCTTC.